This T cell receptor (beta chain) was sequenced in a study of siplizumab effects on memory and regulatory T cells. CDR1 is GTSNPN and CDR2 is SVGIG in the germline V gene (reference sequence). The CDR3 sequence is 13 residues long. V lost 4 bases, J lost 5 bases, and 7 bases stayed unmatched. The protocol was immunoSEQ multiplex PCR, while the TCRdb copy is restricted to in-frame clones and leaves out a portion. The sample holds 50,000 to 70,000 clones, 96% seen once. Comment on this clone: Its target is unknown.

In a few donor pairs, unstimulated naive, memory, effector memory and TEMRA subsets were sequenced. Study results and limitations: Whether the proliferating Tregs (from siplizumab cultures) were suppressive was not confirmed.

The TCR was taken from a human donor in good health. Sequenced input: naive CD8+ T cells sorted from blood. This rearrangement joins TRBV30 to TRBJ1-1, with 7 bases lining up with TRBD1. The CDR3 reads CAWTTGVGTEAFF. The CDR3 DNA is TGTGCCTGGACTACAGGGGTAGGGACTGAAGCTTTCTTT. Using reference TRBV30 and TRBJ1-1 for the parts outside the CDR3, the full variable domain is SQTIHQWPATLVQPVGSPLSLECTVEGTSNPNLYWYRQAAGRGLQLLFYSVGIGQISSEVPQNLSASRPQDRQFILSSKKLLLSDSGFYLCAWTTGVGTEAFFGQGTRLTVV.